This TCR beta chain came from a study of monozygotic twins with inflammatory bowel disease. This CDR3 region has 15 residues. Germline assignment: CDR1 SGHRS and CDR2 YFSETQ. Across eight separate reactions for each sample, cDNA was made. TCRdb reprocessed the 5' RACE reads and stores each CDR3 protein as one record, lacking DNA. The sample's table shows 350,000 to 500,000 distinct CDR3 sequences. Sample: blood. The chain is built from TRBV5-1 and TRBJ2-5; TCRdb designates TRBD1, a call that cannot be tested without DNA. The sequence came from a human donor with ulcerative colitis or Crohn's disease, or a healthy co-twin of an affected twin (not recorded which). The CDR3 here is CASSLRTGGQETQYF.